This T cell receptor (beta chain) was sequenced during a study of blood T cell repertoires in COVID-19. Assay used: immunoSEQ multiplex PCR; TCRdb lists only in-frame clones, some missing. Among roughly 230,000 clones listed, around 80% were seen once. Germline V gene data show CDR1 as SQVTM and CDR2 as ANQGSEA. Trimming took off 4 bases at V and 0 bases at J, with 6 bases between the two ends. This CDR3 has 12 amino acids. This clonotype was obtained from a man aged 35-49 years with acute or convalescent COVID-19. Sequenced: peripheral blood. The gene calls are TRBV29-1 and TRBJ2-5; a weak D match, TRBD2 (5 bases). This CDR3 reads CSVGLNQETQYF. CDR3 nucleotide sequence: TGCAGCGTTGGACTAAACCAAGAGACCCAGTACTTC.